This is a list of T cell receptor beta chains from one sample in a study of blood T cell repertoires in COVID-19. The method was immunoSEQ multiplex PCR; TCRdb's version includes in-frame clones alone and lacks a portion of them. The data show about 110,000 clones, 70% to 80% seen once. Sequencing was performed on peripheral blood. The receptors derive from a man between 65 and 85 years old with active or convalescent COVID-19. Each CDR3 is given with its conserved first and last residue. Fields, in order: D gene, J gene, clone size, V gene, CDR3 length, CDR3 DNA, CDR3 protein. D genes are given only for firm matches. Expanded clones get a size class; other rows say once, few or many, or leave the size out.

TRBD2	TRBJ2-1	-	TRBV5-5	15	TGTGCCAGCAGCTTATCTAGCGGGCTCTACAATGAGCAGTTCTTC	CASSLSSGLYNEQFF
-	TRBJ2-1	-	TRBV4-2	16	TGTGCCAGCAGCCAAGTATCAGCGAACACCTACAATGAGCAGTTCTTC	CASSQVSANTYNEQFF
TRBD2	TRBJ2-1	-	TRBV24-1	16	TGTGCCACCAGTGATTTTCGACTAGCGGGAGGAAATGAGCAGTTCTTC	CATSDFRLAGGNEQFF
-	TRBJ1-5	-	TRBV28	15	TGTGCCAGCAGTTTAGGGCGGGGTCCCGGACAGCCCCAGCATTTT	CASSLGRGPGQPQHF
-	TRBJ2-3	-	TRBV5-1	14	TGCGCCAGCAGCTTGGGACAGGCTGAGGATACGCAGTATTTT	CASSLGQAEDTQYF
-	TRBJ2-3	few	TRBV18	13	TGTGCCAGCTCACCAGGGGCCACGGATACGCAGTATTTT	CASSPGATDTQYF
-	TRBJ2-7	-	TRBV28	15	TGTGCCAGCAGTTTACAGCCGGGACAAGACTACGAGCAGTACTTC	CASSLQPGQDYEQYF
TRBD2	TRBJ2-1	-	TRBV19	20	TGTGCCAGTAGTATATCAGGCGTGGCGAGCGGGAGGGCCAAGGACAATGAGCAGTTCTTC	CASSISGVASGRAKDNEQFF
TRBD2	TRBJ2-1	few	TRBV6-2/TRBV6-3	16	TGTGCCAGCAGCAGACTAGCGGGTACTTCCTACAATGAGCAGTTCTTC	CASSRLAGTSYNEQFF
-	TRBJ1-5	-	TRBV3-1/TRBV3-2	13	TGTGCCAGCAGCCGGGGGGGCGATCAGCCCCAGCATTTT	CASSRGGDQPQHF